One and the same sample provided the 10 T cell receptor beta chains below, sequenced in a study of blood T cell repertoires in COVID-19. The method was immunoSEQ multiplex PCR; TCRdb's version includes in-frame clones alone and lacks a portion of them. The sample has about 270,000 clones, 84% seen once. Sequencing was carried out using peripheral blood. All receptors come from a human donor in a cohort sampled during active COVID-19.

This chain links TRBV7-9 with TRBJ1-6; 12 nucleotides agree with TRBD1. From germline, CDR1 is SEHNR and CDR2 FQNEAQ (reference sequence). Trimming took 5 bases from V and 9 from J; bases not matched to a gene: 2. The CDR3 loop spans 14 amino acids. CDR3 nucleotide sequence: TGTGCCAGCAGCCGGGACAGGGGGCTTTCACCCCTCCACTTT. Amino acid sequence: CASSRDRGLSPLHF. The full variable domain, in which reference TRBV7-9 and TRBJ1-6 provide the parts outside the CDR3, is DTGVSQNPRHKITKRGQNVTFRCDPISEHNRLYWYRQTLGQGPEFLTYFQNEAQLEKSRLLSDRFSAERPKGSFSTLEIQRTEQGDSAMYLCASSRDRGLSPLHFGNGTRLTVT.

This sequence joins TRBV7-2 and TRBJ2-2; weak D call: TRBD1 (6 bases). Looked up from germline, CDR1 is SGHTA and CDR2 is FQGNSA. Trimming removed 1 base at V and 4 bases at J, with 13 bases between. This CDR3 has 16 amino acids. Here the CDR3 DNA reads TGTGCCAGCAGCTTAGAAGGGGGTTTGGGCACCGGGGAGCTGTTTTTT. Protein sequence: CASSLEGGLGTGELFF.

This rearrangement joins TRBV5-1 to TRBJ2-1, with 7 bases aligning to TRBD1. With 0 bases clipped from V and 7 bases from J, the junction kept 4 bases outside the gene matches. The CDR3 has 14 amino acids. Germline CDR1 reads SGHRS; CDR2 reads YFSETQ. CDR3 protein: CASSLEPRGNEQFF. Written as DNA, the CDR3 is TGCGCCAGCAGCTTGGAGCCCAGGGGGAATGAGCAGTTCTTC.

The CDR3 protein is CSVVGGDTEAFF. In DNA form, the CDR3 reads TGCAGCGTTGTCGGGGGGGACACTGAAGCTTTCTTT. The rearrangement uses TRBV29-1 and TRBJ1-1; D perhaps matches TRBD1 (5 bases). Trimming left V 4 bases short and J 3 bases short, with 9 bases between. Per germline, CDR1 SQVTM and CDR2 ANQGSEA. The CDR3 length is 12 residues.

The V call is TRBV19, the J call TRBJ1-6; 8 nucleotides agree with TRBD1. The V gene's germline CDR1 is LNHDA and CDR2 SQIVND (reference sequence). V was pared by 5 bases and J by 5 bases, with 2 bases of the junction left unmatched. This CDR3 contains 14 residues. CDR3 in amino acids: CASSRTGHNSPLHF. The DNA for the CDR3 is TGTGCCAGTAGTCGGACAGGGCATAATTCACCCCTCCACTTT.

The V call is TRBV7-2, the J call TRBJ2-6; 7 bases match TRBD1. The CDR3 is made up of 16 amino acids. V shed 5 bases and J 2 bases; nucleotides not matched to a gene: 6. From germline, CDR1 is SGHTA and CDR2 FQGNSA. DNA of the CDR3: TGTGCCAGCAGCCATCGACAGGGCGCTGGGGCCAACGTCCTGACTTTC. Protein product: CASSHRQGAGANVLTF. The full variable domain, with the rest looked up from reference TRBV7-2 and TRBJ2-6, is GAGVSQSPSNKVTEKGKDVELRCDPISGHTALYWYRQSLGQGLEFLIYFQGNSAPDKSGLPSDRFSAERTGGSVSTLTIQRTQQEDSAVYLCASSHRQGAGANVLTFGAGSRLTVL.

The chain couples TRBV15 to TRBJ2-7, with 8 bases aligning to TRBD2. The trim removed 6 bases at V and 6 bases at J, leaving 4 bases unmatched. CDR3 length: 12 amino acids. Per germline, CDR1 LNHNV and CDR2 YYDKDF (reference sequence). Here the CDR3 DNA reads TGTGCCACCAGTAGACTAGCGAGCGAGCAGTACTTC. Protein sequence: CATSRLASEQYF.

The genes are TRBV7-6 and TRBJ2-7; 13 bases fit TRBD2. Unmatched junction bases numbered 8, after V lost 5 bases and J lost 4 bases. This CDR3 contains 16 residues. Germline assignment: CDR1 SGHVS and CDR2 FNYEAQ. The CDR3 spells CASSPRTSGRLYEQYF. CDR3 sequence (DNA): TGTGCCAGCAGCCCCCGGACTAGCGGGAGATTATACGAGCAGTACTTC.

This clone occurred once. This rearrangement joins TRBV5-5 to TRBJ1-2, with 7 positions matching TRBD1. The CDR3 spans 14 residues. The ends lost 6 bases at V and 4 bases at J; junction bases unmatched: 9. The V gene's germline CDR1 is SGHKS and CDR2 YYEKEE (reference sequence). CDR3: CASTTDPGGYGYTF. CDR3 sequence (DNA): TGTGCCAGCACCACGGACCCAGGGGGCTATGGCTACACCTTC.

This sequence joins TRBV7-9 and TRBJ1-5, with D possibly TRBD1 on 6 matching bases. This CDR3 contains 14 residues. V was shortened by 5 bases and J by 7 bases, with 15 bases between the two germline ends. Germline CDR1 SEHNR, CDR2 FQNEAQ (reference sequence). This CDR3 is CASSPHAGDQPQHF. The CDR3 DNA reads TGTGCCAGCAGCCCCCACGCAGGGGACCAGCCCCAGCATTTT.